This T cell receptor beta chain is from a study of OX40 agonist ivuxolimab in advanced cancers. Turning to the study itself: Dose-escalation patients suffered from hepatocellular carcinoma, melanoma, renal cell or head and neck cancer. Antecedent anti-PD-1, anti-PD-L1 or anti-CTLA-4 therapy was permissible, with roughly 40% having received some. Study observations and caveats: At doses 0.1 to 3.0 mg/kg, CD4+ and CD8+ clones expanded.

CDR3 size: 15 residues. Worth noting for this clone: What it recognizes is unknown.

Only in-frame clones appear in the TCRdb table, and some are missing; sequencing was by immunoSEQ multiplex PCR. The sample holds about 68,000 clones; around four fifths are singletons and the top ten take 9.5% to 13%. The sample was CD4+ or CD8+ T cells sorted from blood, taken in a trial of the OX40 agonist ivuxolimab. The gene calls are TRBV21-1 and TRBJ2-7; no check of the table's D call, TRBD2, against the DNA was made. TRBV21-1 is labeled a pseudogene. The clonotype was recovered from an adult with an advanced solid tumor such as melanoma, head and neck, liver or kidney cancer. For the CDR3, the DNA is TGTGCCAGCAGCAAAGGGCGGGGGGGAGTAAACGAGCAGTACGTC. Its protein product is CASSKGRGGVNEQYV.